These 11 T cell receptor beta chains came from one sample sequenced in a study of identical twins. TCRdb recomputed calls from the 5' RACE reads with MiXCR, one row per CDR3 protein. The sample carries 500,000 or so distinct CDR3 sequences, 20% to 25% recorded once. The same data also contributed to another study, on T cells expressing NK-cell markers.

The sequenced sample consisted of CD4+ T cells sorted from blood. The receptors originated from a woman aged 18 to 35 in good health.

This clonotype was observed a few times. The chain uses TRBV2 and TRBJ2-5; D remains unclear. V lost 7 bases and J 4 bases, leaving 7 bases between the germline ends. CDR3 length: 11 amino acids. Germline V lookup: CDR1 SNHLY, CDR2 FYNNEI. The CDR3 reads CASTPLETQYF. CDR3 sequence (DNA): TGTGCCAGCACGCCCCTAGAGACCCAGTACTTC.

This clonotype was detected a few times. The rearrangement joins TRBV20-1 to TRBJ1-3; D gene uncertain. This CDR3 comprises 16 residues. Germline values: CDR1 DFQATT, CDR2 SNEGSKA (reference sequence). V gave up 3 bases and J gave up 0 bases, with 15 bases separating them. DNA of the CDR3: TGCAGTGCTAGTCCCTTCAGCCATGGCTCTGGAAACACCATATATTTT. It yields the protein CSASPFSHGSGNTIYF.

The table lists this clonotype with a few counts. This CDR3 reads CSATAQGNYGYTF. CDR3 DNA sequence: TGCAGTGCCACGGCCCAGGGGAACTATGGCTACACCTTC. This rearrangement joins TRBV20-1 to TRBJ1-2, with D possibly TRBD1 on 6 matching bases. The germline CDR1 and CDR2 sequences are DFQATT and SNEGSKA (reference sequence). This CDR3 spans 13 amino acids. Trimming left V 6 bases short and J 2 bases short, with 13 bases between.

This clonotype was seen many times. The chain has TRBV5-5 and TRBJ2-3; D unresolved. CDR1 SGHKS and CDR2 YYEKEE come from the germline V gene (reference sequence). The CDR3 sequence is 13 residues long. Trimming took off 5 bases at V and 0 bases at J, with 7 bases between the two ends. The CDR3 is CASSLRSTDTQYF. Written as DNA, the CDR3 is TGTGCCAGCAGTTTACGAAGCACAGATACGCAGTATTTT.

This chain uses TRBV27 with TRBJ1-5; no reliable D call. The V gene lost 4 bases and the J gene lost 9 bases, with 10 bases spanning the gap. CDR1 and CDR2 from the germline V gene are MNHEY and SMNVEV (reference sequence). The CDR3 is 12 residues long. CDR3 amino acids: CASSSISGPQHF. The CDR3, as DNA: TGTGCCAGCAGTTCCATCTCGGGGCCCCAGCATTTT.

The chain employs TRBV20-1 and TRBJ2-1; either TRBD1 or TRBD2 may supply D (6 bases each). V was pared by 0 bases and J by 8 bases, with 17 bases between. From germline, CDR1 is DFQATT and CDR2 SNEGSKA (reference sequence). The CDR3 is 15 residues long. The CDR3 DNA reads as TGCAGTGCTAGAGATCCTGGGGGGCCGGGCGATGAGCAGTTCTTC. Its translation is CSARDPGGPGDEQFF.

This clonotype was found a few times. The chain joins TRBV4-3 to TRBJ2-2, with D hard to call. V lost 4 bases to trimming and J lost 0 bases, with 12 bases between them. The CDR3 consists of 16 residues. Germline loops: CDR1 LGHNA, CDR2 YSLEER. The CDR3 coding sequence is TGCGCCAGCAGCCGAGTACATTACGCGAACACCGGGGAGCTGTTTTTT. This encodes CASSRVHYANTGELFF.

In this sample, this clonotype turned up once. The V and J genes are TRBV2 and TRBJ2-2; perhaps TRBD2 as D (7 bases). V was clipped by 5 bases and J by 4 bases, with 17 bases between them. The germline V gene encodes CDR1 SNHLY and CDR2 FYNNEI. The CDR3 extends over 16 amino acids. Here the CDR3 reads CASSRSVGGVTGELFF. CDR3 coding DNA: TGTGCCAGCAGTCGATCCGTAGGGGGGGTCACCGGGGAGCTGTTTTTT.

The chain carries TRBV20-1 and TRBJ1-2; D unresolved. Germline loops: CDR1 DFQATT, CDR2 SNEGSKA (reference sequence). The CDR3 runs 13 residues. Trimming pared 3 bases from V and 2 bases from J, leaving 10 bases between. CDR3 loop: CSASSYTNYGYTF. In DNA form, the CDR3 reads TGCAGTGCTAGTAGTTATACCAACTATGGCTACACCTTC.

This clonotype has ten or more counts. The chain uses TRBV7-2 and TRBJ1-5, with D perhaps TRBD1 (5 bases). The CDR3 runs to 14 residues. The ends were cut back, 5 bases at V and 2 bases at J, with 10 bases in the middle. Germline V CDR1 and CDR2: SGHTA, FQGNSA. CDR3 coding DNA: TGTGCCAGCAGCCTGTGGGGGGGCAATCAGCCCCAGCATTTT. It specifies CASSLWGGNQPQHF.

This chain links TRBV20-1 with TRBJ2-1; a possible D gene is TRBD1 (6 bases). The CDR3 extends over 16 amino acids. Germline V gene data show CDR1 as DFQATT and CDR2 as SNEGSKA (reference sequence). V lost 0 bases and J lost 0, with 12 bases in between. The CDR3 spells CSARDSRGSSYNEQFF. CDR3 sequence (DNA): TGCAGTGCTAGAGATAGTAGGGGGAGCTCCTACAATGAGCAGTTCTTC.